The clone carrying this T cell receptor (beta chain) was seen more than once but under ten times. The sample comes from a study of regulatory T cells in long-lasting Graves disease. Germline V gene data show CDR1 as ENHRY and CDR2 as SYGVKD. CDR3 length: 15 amino acids. Trimming shortened V by 5 bases and J by 5 bases, and 16 bases separated the two germline ends. Library construction for TCR beta used iRepertoire HTBI primers and Arm-PCR of CDR3 regions. TCRdb passed the multiplex PCR reads through MiXCR, listing each CDR3 protein once. Of 420,000 or so distinct CDR3 sequences in the sample, roughly 17% were seen once. Documented time point: newly diagnosed GD, antithyroid drugs for less than 3 months. With RNA extracted from PBMCs as input, the TCR library was made. In this cohort, patients came from an endocrinology department located in Xi'an, China. Separately, the same data were catalogued under a study of T cells in Graves' hyperthyroidism and ophthalmopathy. From that paper: Used for diagnoses were clinical symptoms, serum thyroxine and TRAb, thyroid ultrasound and orbital computed tomography.

The chain joins TRBV10-3 to TRBJ1-5; maybe TRBD1 (5 bases). The sequence came from a young woman with Graves disease. The sequencing here drew on peripheral blood mononuclear cells (PBMCs), taken at new diagnosis, from a patient treated with antithyroid drugs. The CDR3 loop reads CAISSIGAPYQPQHF. DNA for the CDR3: TGTGCCATCAGTTCTATAGGGGCGCCCTATCAGCCCCAGCATTTT.